This T cell receptor (beta chain) was found in a study of blood T cell repertoires in COVID-19. Study summary: Acute and convalescent COVID-19 specimens originated in the United States, Italy and Spain. Sources were T cells, B-cell-depleted T cells, or PBMCs; the material itself was cDNA or gDNA.

Study processing details: Amplified reference gene primers provided the basis for estimating nucleated cell counts. Using immunoSEQ multiplex PCR, the repertoire was profiled, and TCRdb retains in-frame clones only, with some absent. For V, J and clone size, that table is used; D and trimming come from the DNA. The repertoire holds roughly 26,000 clones, approximately 94% seen once, with 3.5% to 5% in the top ten. The V gene's germline CDR1 is KGHSH and CDR2 LQKENI. The CDR3 loop spans 14 amino acids. With 3 bases removed from V and 4 bases from J, the gap between germline ends came to 10 bases. This chain connects TRBV18 to TRBJ1-3; D gene uncertain. The sequenced sample consisted of peripheral blood. This receptor was taken from a human donor with active COVID-19. The donor label of this sample is uncertain. The DNA of the CDR3 is TGTGCCAGCTCACCGGCACAGATCGGAAACACCATATATTTT. This translates into CASSPAQIGNTIYF.